The rows below give T cell receptor beta chains drawn from one sample of a study of OX40 agonist ivuxolimab in advanced cancers. Assay: immunoSEQ multiplex PCR; the TCRdb copy retains only in-frame clones and omits some. In the table there are about 22,000 clones, 65% to 85% of which are singletons. The sample was CD4+ or CD8+ T cells sorted from blood, taken in a trial of the OX40 agonist ivuxolimab. The receptors originated from an adult with an advanced solid tumor such as melanoma, head and neck, liver or kidney cancer. Both conserved end residues are part of each CDR3. The D gene is left open where the match is weak. Clone size is not always given. Where it is, it says once, few, many or a class for expanded clones.

V,size,J,D,CDR3,DNA
TRBV7-3,.,TRBJ2-1,.,CASSPNSGPLGTYNEQFF,TGTGCCAGCAGCCCAAACTCGGGACCGCTAGGGACCTACAATGAGCAGTTCTTC
TRBV5-6,.,TRBJ2-7,TRBD1,CASSWGTGTYEQYF,TGTGCCAGCAGCTGGGGGACAGGGACCTACGAGCAGTACTTC
TRBV5-6,large,TRBJ1-4,.,CASSLIATNEKLFF,TGTGCCAGCAGCTTGATAGCAACTAATGAAAAACTGTTTTTT
TRBV5-6,.,TRBJ2-2,TRBD2,CASSLDTASGRYTGELFF,TGTGCCAGCAGCTTGGATACGGCTAGCGGGAGATACACCGGGGAGCTGTTTTTT
TRBV7-6,.,TRBJ2-7,.,CASSGSGLDEQYF,TGTGCCAGCAGCGGCTCGGGGTTGGACGAGCAGTACTTC
TRBV6-1,.,TRBJ2-1,TRBD2,CASSEDVERGFYNEQFF,TGTGCCAGCAGTGAAGATGTCGAGCGGGGTTTTTACAATGAGCAGTTCTTC
TRBV25-1,.,TRBJ2-5,.,CASSEEGDRLTGETQYF,TGTGCCAGCAGTGAAGAGGGAGACAGGCTAACAGGGGAGACCCAGTACTTC
TRBV7-9,medium-sized,TRBJ2-1,TRBD1,CASSPPGQGVDNEQFF,TGTGCCAGCAGCCCCCCCGGACAGGGTGTCGACAATGAGCAGTTCTTC
TRBV9,.,TRBJ2-7,TRBD2,CASSVKSGDPYEQYF,TGTGCCAGCAGCGTAAAGAGCGGGGACCCCTACGAGCAGTACTTC
TRBV5-5,few,TRBJ2-7,.,CASSTADRSIYEQYF,TGTGCCAGCAGCACCGCTGACAGGTCGATCTACGAGCAGTACTTC
TRBV27,once,TRBJ2-6,.,CASRTPGGANVLTF,TGTGCCAGCAGAACACCGGGGGGGGCCAACGTCCTGACTTTC
TRBV5-1,.,TRBJ2-1,TRBD2,CASSFTSESSYNEQFF,TGCGCCAGCAGCTTTACTAGCGAGAGCTCCTACAATGAGCAGTTCTTC
TRBV28,.,TRBJ1-5,TRBD1,CASSQGDVGPQHF,TGTGCCAGCAGCCAGGGGGACGTTGGGCCCCAGCATTTT
TRBV27,.,TRBJ2-3,TRBD2,CASSSGGGPSTDTQYF,TGTGCCAGCAGTTCTGGCGGGGGGCCTAGCACAGATACGCAGTATTTT
TRBV10-2,.,TRBJ2-7,.,CASSEVPYEQYF,TGCGCCAGCAGTGAGGTCCCCTACGAGCAGTACTTC
TRBV7-3,.,TRBJ2-2,TRBD1,CASTGGTGELFF,TGTGCCAGCACAGGGGGCACCGGGGAGCTGTTTTTT
TRBV19,.,TRBJ2-7,.,CASSTTLAYEQYF,TGTGCCAGTAGTACGACCCTGGCCTACGAGCAGTACTTC
TRBV28,.,TRBJ1-5,.,CASSLWPGQGNQPQHF,TGTGCCAGCAGTTTATGGCCGGGGCAGGGCAATCAGCCCCAGCATTTT
TRBV5-6,.,TRBJ1-2,.,CASSLSLELNYGYTF,TGTGCCAGCAGCTTGTCCCTCGAACTTAACTATGGCTACACCTTC
TRBV28,few,TRBJ1-1,.,CASIEAENTEAFF,TGTGCCAGCATAGAGGCAGAGAACACTGAAGCTTTCTTT
TRBV27,few,TRBJ1-5,.,CASSFGAGNQPQHF,TGTGCCAGCAGTTTTGGGGCGGGGAATCAGCCCCAGCATTTT
TRBV2,.,TRBJ2-1,.,CASTEGGSIRWNEQFF,TGTGCCAGCACCGAAGGTGGCTCCATCCGCTGGAATGAGCAGTTCTTC
TRBV28,.,TRBJ1-5,.,CASSLWVQPQHF,TGTGCCAGCTCCTTATGGGTTCAGCCCCAGCATTTT
TRBV18,.,TRBJ2-6,TRBD1,CASSPDRDQTF,TGTGCCAGCTCACCCGACAGGGATCAAACTTTC
TRBV2,.,TRBJ1-6,.,CASSDSYNSPLHF,TGTGCCAGCAGTGACAGCTATAATTCACCCCTCCACTTT
TRBV30,.,TRBJ1-4,.,CAWSSLDEKLFF,TGTGCCTGGAGTTCCCTCGATGAAAAACTGTTTTTT
TRBV28,.,TRBJ2-5,.,CASRNGGAIETQYF,TGTGCCAGCAGAAATGGGGGGGCAATCGAGACCCAGTACTTC
TRBV14,.,TRBJ2-7,.,CASSQDPSPIYEQYF,TGTGCCAGCAGCCAAGACCCCTCTCCCATCTACGAGCAGTACTTC
TRBV6-6,.,TRBJ2-7,.,CASAGPDEQYF,TGTGCCAGCGCCGGCCCGGATGAGCAGTACTTC
TRBV28,once,TRBJ2-7,.,CASSVPDGFKEQYF,TGTGCCAGCAGTGTACCGGATGGGTTCAAAGAGCAGTACTTC
TRBV4-1,.,TRBJ2-1,TRBD2,CASSSLLAGEVYEQFF,TGCGCCAGCAGCTCGCTACTAGCGGGAGAGGTCTATGAGCAGTTCTTC
TRBV27,.,TRBJ2-5,.,CASSLFTPPETQYF,TGTGCCAGCAGTTTATTTACGCCGCCGGAGACCCAGTACTTC
TRBV7-9,.,TRBJ1-3,.,CASSLEQDSGNTIYF,TGTGCCAGCAGCTTAGAACAGGACTCTGGAAACACCATATATTTT
TRBV6-1,once,TRBJ1-2,.,CASSASRSDWLTGSHGYTF,TGTGCCAGCAGTGCGTCGCGGAGCGATTGGTTGACGGGGTCTCATGGCTACACCTTC
TRBV9,.,TRBJ2-2,.,CASSPGSNTGELFF,TGTGCCAGCAGCCCAGGGTCGAACACCGGGGAGCTGTTTTTT
TRBV7-9,.,TRBJ2-7,.,CASSPHSGYEQYF,TGTGCCAGCAGCCCCCATAGTGGCTACGAGCAGTACTTC
TRBV27,.,TRBJ1-6,.,CASSLGPANNSPLHF,TGTGCCAGCAGTTTAGGGCCAGCCAATAATTCACCCCTCCACTTT
TRBV5-5,few,TRBJ1-1,.,CASSFTGEAFF,TGTGCCAGCAGCTTTACAGGTGAAGCTTTCTTT
TRBV10-1,.,TRBJ2-7,TRBD1,CASSGELGQGAHEQYF,TGCGCCAGCAGTGGAGAACTTGGACAGGGGGCTCACGAGCAGTACTTC
TRBV2,.,TRBJ1-4,.,CASRGALNEKLFF,TGTGCCAGCAGGGGAGCCCTAAATGAAAAACTGTTTTTT
TRBV28,.,TRBJ2-3,TRBD1,CASSLGDRRADTQYF,TGTGCCAGCAGTTTAGGGGACAGGAGGGCAGATACGCAGTATTTT
TRBV6-4,.,TRBJ2-1,.,CASSGTGYNEQFF,TGTGCCAGCAGTGGAACAGGTTACAATGAGCAGTTCTTC
TRBV11-3,.,TRBJ2-1,TRBD2,CASSRTGTSGRAAYNEQFF,TGTGCCAGCAGCCGTACCGGGACTAGCGGGAGGGCGGCTTACAATGAGCAGTTCTTC
TRBV19,.,TRBJ2-1,TRBD1,CASSTGQYNEQFF,TGTGCCAGTAGTACGGGACAGTACAATGAGCAGTTCTTC
TRBV9,.,TRBJ2-7,.,CASSPKESYEQYF,TGTGCCAGCAGCCCTAAGGAGTCCTACGAGCAGTACTTC
TRBV5-1,.,TRBJ2-3,.,CASSGDTQYF,TGCGCCAGCTCGGGAGATACGCAGTATTTT
TRBV14,.,TRBJ1-4,TRBD1,CASTQGAPWFF,TGTGCCAGCACCCAGGGGGCGCCTTGGTTTTTT
TRBV11-2,.,TRBJ1-5,TRBD1,CASSHNRGGDQPQHF,TGTGCCAGCAGCCATAACAGGGGAGGGGATCAGCCCCAGCATTTT
TRBV29-1,.,TRBJ2-2,.,CGTGDGELFF,TGCGGAACTGGGGACGGGGAGCTGTTTTTT
TRBV4-3,.,TRBJ2-1,.,CASSGRSSYNEQFF,TGCGCCAGCAGCGGGAGGAGCTCCTACAATGAGCAGTTCTTC
TRBV7-8,many,TRBJ1-5,.,CASSLWGYGNQPQHF,TGTGCCAGCAGCTTGTGGGGTTACGGCAATCAGCCCCAGCATTTT
TRBV5-1,once,TRBJ2-1,TRBD2,CASSPEGSGGSSYNEQFF,TGCGCCAGCAGCCCAGAAGGTAGCGGGGGTAGCTCCTACAATGAGCAGTTCTTC
TRBV7-3,.,TRBJ2-1,.,CASYLGMNEQFF,TGTGCCAGCTACCTGGGGATGAATGAGCAGTTCTTC